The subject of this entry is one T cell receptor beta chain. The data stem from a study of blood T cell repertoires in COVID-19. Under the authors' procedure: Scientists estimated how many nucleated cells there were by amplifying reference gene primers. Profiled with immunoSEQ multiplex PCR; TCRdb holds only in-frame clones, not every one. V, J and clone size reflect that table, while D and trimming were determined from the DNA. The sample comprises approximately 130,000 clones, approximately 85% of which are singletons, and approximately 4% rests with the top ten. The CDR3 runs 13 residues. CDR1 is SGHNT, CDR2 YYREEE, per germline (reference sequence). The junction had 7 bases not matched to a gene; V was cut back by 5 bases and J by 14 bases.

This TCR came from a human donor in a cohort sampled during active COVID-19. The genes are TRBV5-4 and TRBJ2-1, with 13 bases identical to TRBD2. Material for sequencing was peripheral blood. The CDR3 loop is CASRIGLAGVEFF. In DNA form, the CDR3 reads TGTGCCAGCAGAATAGGACTAGCGGGAGTTGAGTTCTTC.